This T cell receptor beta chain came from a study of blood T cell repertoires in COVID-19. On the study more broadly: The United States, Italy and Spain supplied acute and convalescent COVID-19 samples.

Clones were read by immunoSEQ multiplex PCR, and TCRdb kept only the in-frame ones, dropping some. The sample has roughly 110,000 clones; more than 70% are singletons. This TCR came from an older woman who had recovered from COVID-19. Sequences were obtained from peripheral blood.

CDR3 amino acids: CASSFDSSYNQPQHF. The CDR3 coding sequence is TGTGCCAGCAGCTTTGACAGCTCCTACAATCAGCCCCAGCATTTT. The chain couples TRBV7-2 to TRBJ1-5; perhaps TRBD1 as D (5 bases). Trimming pared 3 bases from V and 3 bases from J, leaving 12 bases between. The CDR3 extends over 15 amino acids. Looked up from germline, CDR1 is SGHTA and CDR2 is FQGNSA.